The entry that follows covers one TCR beta chain sequence. Its antigen is unknown. Germline values: CDR1 SGHRS, CDR2 YFSETQ. There are 14 residues in the CDR3. V lost 0 bases, J lost 1 base, and 7 bases lay in between. This entry belongs to a study of memory CD4+ T cells and cytomegalovirus serostatus. Study context: Of the healthy Belgian adults, 8 to 10 were CMV seropositive and about 24 seronegative. Study results and limitations: About two fifths of the roughly 150 known CMV-associated TCRbeta sequences appeared in CD4+ memory. The CMV-associated TCR signature appears largely within the CD4+ memory repertoire.

The sort gate was single viable CD3+CD4+CD8-CD45RO+ cells for memory CD4+ T cells. Serum IgG to CMV pp150, pp28, p38 and p52 defined serostatus. TCRdb keeps only in-frame clones here, not all; method: immunoSEQ multiplex PCR. The table has under 85,000 clones, under 80% seen once; the top ten hold 2% to 3%. The V gene is TRBV5-1, the J gene TRBJ1-1; D remains unclear. Sequenced input: memory CD4+ T cells from blood. This sequence originates from an adult in good health and CMV-seropositive. The CDR3 region has the DNA TGCGCCAGCAGCTTGGGACACTGGAACACTGAAGCTTTCTTT. As protein: CASSLGHWNTEAFF.